The next 2 T cell receptor beta chains were all read from a single sample in a study of T-cell reconstitution after alpha-beta-depleted transplantation in children. As it was prepared, the TCRbeta library received unique molecular identifiers. TCRdb fed the PCR reads into MiXCR, producing one record per CDR3 protein. The repertoire holds around 110,000 distinct CDR3 sequences, with about a tenth as singletons. The sample here was PBMCs, taken before TCRalphabeta/CD19-depleted stem cell transplant. The receptor set was obtained from a boy under 10 years old with acute lymphoblastic leukemia, due to receive a stem cell transplant.

The chain recombines TRBV5-1 with TRBJ1-1, with D tentatively TRBD1 (5 bases). CDR3 length equals 14 residues. Between the trimmed V and J ends, which lost 6 bases and 0 bases, there was a span of 12 bases. The germline V gene encodes CDR1 SGHRS and CDR2 YFSETQ. CDR3 DNA sequence: TGCGCCAGCACCCTTGGGGGGGTGAACACTGAAGCTTTCTTT. It codes for CASTLGGVNTEAFF.

Ten or more counts support this clonotype. This chain joins TRBV20-1 and TRBJ2-5; TRBD2 matches 10 bases. This CDR3 has 17 amino acids. Per germline, CDR1 DFQATT and CDR2 SNEGSKA (reference sequence). J was trimmed by 1 base and V by 3 bases; bases with no gene match: 11. CDR3 DNA sequence: TGCAGTGCTAGTCCCCTAGCGGGAGTTTCTGGCCAAGAGACCCAGTACTTC. It translates to CSASPLAGVSGQETQYF.